This T cell receptor (beta chain) comes out of a study of T cell changes during pregnancy in multiple sclerosis. The CDR3 totals 16 residues. Germline-derived CDR1 and CDR2 are SGHVS and FNYEAQ. With V trimmed by 5 bases and J by 0 bases, 6 bases remained unmatched. Generated by immunoSEQ multiplex PCR, the TCRdb table keeps only in-frame clones and is missing some. The sample contains nearly 50,000 clones, about 93% of which appear only once. This sequence joins TRBV7-6 and TRBJ1-3, with 8 bases that match TRBD1. This receptor was identified in a female donor with multiple sclerosis, enrolled in a pregnancy study. The sequenced sample was CD4+ T cells from peripheral blood mononuclear cells, obtained in the first trimester of pregnancy. CDR3 sequence reads: CASSPDRGRSGNTIYF. Here the CDR3 DNA reads TGTGCCAGCAGCCCTGACAGGGGACGCTCTGGAAACACCATATATTTT. The full variable domain, in which reference TRBV7-6 and TRBJ1-3 provide the parts outside the CDR3, is GAGVSQSPRYKVTKRGQDVALRCDPISGHVSLYWYRQALGQGPEFLTYFNYEAQQDKSGLPNDRFSAERPEGSISTLTIQRTEQRDSAMYRCASSPDRGRSGNTIYFGEGSWLTVV.